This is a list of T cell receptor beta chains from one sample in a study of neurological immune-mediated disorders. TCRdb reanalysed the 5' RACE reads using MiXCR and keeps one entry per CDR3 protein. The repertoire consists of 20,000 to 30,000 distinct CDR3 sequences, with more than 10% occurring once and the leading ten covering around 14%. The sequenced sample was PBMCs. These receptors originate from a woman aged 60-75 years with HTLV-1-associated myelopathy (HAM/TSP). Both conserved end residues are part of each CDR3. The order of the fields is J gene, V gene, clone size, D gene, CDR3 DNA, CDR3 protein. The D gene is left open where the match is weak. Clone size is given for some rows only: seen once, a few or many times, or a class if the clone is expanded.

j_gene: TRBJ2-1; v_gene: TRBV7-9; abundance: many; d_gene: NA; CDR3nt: TGTGCCAGCAGCCCAACTTCCGGGCCCTACAATGAGCAGTTCTTC; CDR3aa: CASSPTSGPYNEQFF
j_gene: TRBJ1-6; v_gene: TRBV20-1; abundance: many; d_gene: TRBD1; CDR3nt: TGCAGTGCTAGAGATCCCGGGACAGGGGGCGATTCACCCCTCCACTTT; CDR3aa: CSARDPGTGGDSPLHF
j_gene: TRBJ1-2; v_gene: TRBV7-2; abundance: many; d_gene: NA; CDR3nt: TGTGCCAGCAGCTTAAGCGGGGACTATGGCTACACCTTC; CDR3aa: CASSLSGDYGYTF
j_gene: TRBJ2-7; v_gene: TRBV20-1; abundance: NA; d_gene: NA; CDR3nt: TGCAGTGCTAGAGTACGTAAAGGGGAGGCCCACGAGCAGTACTTC; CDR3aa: CSARVRKGEAHEQYF
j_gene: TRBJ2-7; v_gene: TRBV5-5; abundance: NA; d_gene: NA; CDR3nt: TGTGCCAACAGCTTCGGGTCAGGGAACGAGCAGTACTTC; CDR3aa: CANSFGSGNEQYF
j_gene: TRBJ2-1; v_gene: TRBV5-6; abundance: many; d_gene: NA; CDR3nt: TGTGCCAGCAGAACAGGCTCCTACAATGAGCAGTTCTTC; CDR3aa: CASRTGSYNEQFF
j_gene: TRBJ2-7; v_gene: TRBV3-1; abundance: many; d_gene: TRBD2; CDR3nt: TGTGCCAGCAGCCAACCGGGACTAGCGGGACCTCCTGGCGAGCAGTACTTC; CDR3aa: CASSQPGLAGPPGEQYF
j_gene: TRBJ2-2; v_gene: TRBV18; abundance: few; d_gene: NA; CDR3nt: TGTGCCAGCTCACCGACCGGGGAGCTGTTTTTT; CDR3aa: CASSPTGELFF
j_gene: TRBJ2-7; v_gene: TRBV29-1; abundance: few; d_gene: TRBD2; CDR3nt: TGCAGCGTTGTGAGGGTAGCGGGGCTTGAGCAGTACTTC; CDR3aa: CSVVRVAGLEQYF
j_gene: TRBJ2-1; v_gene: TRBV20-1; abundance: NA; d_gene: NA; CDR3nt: NA; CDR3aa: CSARLAGSTDTQYFGPGGQFF
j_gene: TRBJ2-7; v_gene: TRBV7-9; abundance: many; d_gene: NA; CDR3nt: TGTGCCAGCAGCTTCGCTCCGTCCCCGAGCTCCTACGAGCAGTACTTC; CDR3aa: CASSFAPSPSSYEQYF
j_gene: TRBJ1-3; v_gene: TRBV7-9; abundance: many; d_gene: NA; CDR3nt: TGTGCCAGCAGCTTAGGAGGCAGAAAAAACTCTGGAAACACCATATATTTT; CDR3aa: CASSLGGRKNSGNTIYF
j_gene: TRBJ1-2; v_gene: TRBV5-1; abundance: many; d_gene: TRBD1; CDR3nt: TGCGCCAGCAGCCCCGCACAGGGGGCGGGCTATGGCTACACCTTC; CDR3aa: CASSPAQGAGYGYTF
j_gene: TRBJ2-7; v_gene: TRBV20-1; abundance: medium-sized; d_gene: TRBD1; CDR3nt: TGCAGTGCTTTTCCCGGGACAGGCTCCTACGAGCAGTACTTC; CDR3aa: CSAFPGTGSYEQYF
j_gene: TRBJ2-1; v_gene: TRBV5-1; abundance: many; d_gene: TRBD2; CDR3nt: TGCGCCAGCAGCCGACAAACCGGGACTAGCAAGAGCTCCTACAATGAGCAGTTCTTC; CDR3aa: CASSRQTGTSKSSYNEQFF
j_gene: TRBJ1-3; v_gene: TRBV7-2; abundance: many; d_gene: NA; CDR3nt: TGTGCCAGCAGTTCAAGCCCAGGGGATACTGGAAACACCATATATTTT; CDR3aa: CASSSSPGDTGNTIYF
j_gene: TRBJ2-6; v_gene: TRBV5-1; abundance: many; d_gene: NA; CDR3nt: TGCGCCAGCAGCTGGGGCGACAGCAACTCTGGGGCCAACGTCCTGACTTTC; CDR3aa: CASSWGDSNSGANVLTF
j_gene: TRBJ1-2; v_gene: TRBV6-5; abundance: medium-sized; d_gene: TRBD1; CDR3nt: TGTGCCAGCAGTTCTACAGGGGACTATGGCTACACCTTC; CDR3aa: CASSSTGDYGYTF
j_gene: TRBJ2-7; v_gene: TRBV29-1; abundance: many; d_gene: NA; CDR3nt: TGCAGCGTTGTAGTCCCTGGGCGGGAGCAGTACTTC; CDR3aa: CSVVVPGREQYF
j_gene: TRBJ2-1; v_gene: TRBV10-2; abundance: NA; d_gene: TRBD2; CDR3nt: TGCGCCAGCATAACTAGCGGGAGGTACAATGAGCAGTTCTTC; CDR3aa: CASITSGRYNEQFF
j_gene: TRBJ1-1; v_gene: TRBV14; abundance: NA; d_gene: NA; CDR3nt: TGTGCCAGCAGCCAAGATACACGGACTGAAGCTTTCTTT; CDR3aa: CASSQDTRTEAFF
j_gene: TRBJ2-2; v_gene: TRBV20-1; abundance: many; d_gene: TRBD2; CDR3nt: TGCAGTGCCATCTCGGGAGGGGTCCCCAACACCGGGGAGCTGTTTTTT; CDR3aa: CSAISGGVPNTGELFF
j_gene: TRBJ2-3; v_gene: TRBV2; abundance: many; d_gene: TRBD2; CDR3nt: TGTGCCAGCAGAGCTAGCGGGGGTTGGGATACGCAGTATTTT; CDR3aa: CASRASGGWDTQYF
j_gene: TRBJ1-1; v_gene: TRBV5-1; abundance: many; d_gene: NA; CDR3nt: TGCGCCAGCAGCCCCGACAGAGGCACTGAAGCTTTCTTT; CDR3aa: CASSPDRGTEAFF
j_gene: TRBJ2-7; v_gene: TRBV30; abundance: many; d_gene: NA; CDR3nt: TGTGCCTGGACCCCGGGGGTTCCCTACGAGCAGTACTTC; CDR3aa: CAWTPGVPYEQYF
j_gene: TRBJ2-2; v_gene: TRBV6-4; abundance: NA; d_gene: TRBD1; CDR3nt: TGTGCCAGCAGTGGGACAGGGGACACCGGGGAGCTGTTTTTT; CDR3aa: CASSGTGDTGELFF
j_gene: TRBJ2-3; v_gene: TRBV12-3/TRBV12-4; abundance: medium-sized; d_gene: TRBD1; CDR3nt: TGTGCCAGCAGTGACCAGACAGGGATCGGGGCAGATACGCAGTATTTT; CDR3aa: CASSDQTGIGADTQYF
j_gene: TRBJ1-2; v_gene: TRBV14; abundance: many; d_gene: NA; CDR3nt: TGTGCCAGCAGCCCTCTGAGCCAGGATATAGGCTACACCTTC; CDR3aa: CASSPLSQDIGYTF
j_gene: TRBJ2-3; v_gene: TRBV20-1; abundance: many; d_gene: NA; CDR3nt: TGCAGTGCTAGCGGCGGGTGGGGCCCAGATACGCAGTATTTT; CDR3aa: CSASGGWGPDTQYF
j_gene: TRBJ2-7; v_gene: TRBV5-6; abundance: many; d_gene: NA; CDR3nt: TGTGCCAGCGCTACTACAGGGATGGGAAACTACGAGCAGTACTTC; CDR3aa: CASATTGMGNYEQYF
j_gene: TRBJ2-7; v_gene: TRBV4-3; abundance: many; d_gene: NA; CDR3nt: TGCGCCAGCAGCCAAAGGCAGGGCTACGAGCAGTACTTC; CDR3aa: CASSQRQGYEQYF
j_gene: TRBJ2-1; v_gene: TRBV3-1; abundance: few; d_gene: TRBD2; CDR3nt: TGTGCCAGCAGCCATTGGACTAGCGGGAGGAGGGGTAATGAGCAGTTCTTC; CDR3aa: CASSHWTSGRRGNEQFF
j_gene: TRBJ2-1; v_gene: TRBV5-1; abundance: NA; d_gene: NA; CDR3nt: NA; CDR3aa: CASSFYICSAKTTYNEQFF
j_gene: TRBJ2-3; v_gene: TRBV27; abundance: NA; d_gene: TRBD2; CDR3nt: TGTGCCAGCAGTCCGGGACTAGCGGGGGCGACAGATACGCAGTATTTT; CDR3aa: CASSPGLAGATDTQYF
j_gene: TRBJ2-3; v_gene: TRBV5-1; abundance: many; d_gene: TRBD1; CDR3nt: TGCGCCAGCAGCTTGGCTCCGGGACAGCCCAATTCAGATACGCAGTATTTT; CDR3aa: CASSLAPGQPNSDTQYF
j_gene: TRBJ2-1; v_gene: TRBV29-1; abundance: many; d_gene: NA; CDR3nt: TGCAGCGTTTTGGTGCCCCTGGGTTTGGACAATGAGCAGTTCTTC; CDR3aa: CSVLVPLGLDNEQFF
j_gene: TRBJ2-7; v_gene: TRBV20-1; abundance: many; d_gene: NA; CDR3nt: TGCAGTGCTAGAGATGTCCATACTTCAAGATACGAGCAGTACTTC; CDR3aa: CSARDVHTSRYEQYF
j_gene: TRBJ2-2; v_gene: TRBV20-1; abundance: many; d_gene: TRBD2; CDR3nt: TGCAGTGCTAGAGGGCTAGCGGGGGGGCCCGGGGAGCTGTTTTTT; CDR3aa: CSARGLAGGPGELFF
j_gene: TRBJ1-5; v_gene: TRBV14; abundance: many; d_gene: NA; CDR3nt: TGTGCCAGCAGCCAAGTTGGATCGGGGGTCTCCGTAAGCAATCAGCCCCAGCATTTT; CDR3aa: CASSQVGSGVSVSNQPQHF
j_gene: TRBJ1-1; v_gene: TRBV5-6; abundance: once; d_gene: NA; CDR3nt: TGTGCCAGCAGCCGCATAGTCACTGAAGCTTTCTTT; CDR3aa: CASSRIVTEAFF
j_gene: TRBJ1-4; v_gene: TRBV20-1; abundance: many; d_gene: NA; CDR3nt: TGCAGTGCTTCAGGCCCGGGACCTTCAACTAGAACTAATGAAAAACTGTTTTTT; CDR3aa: CSASGPGPSTRTNEKLFF
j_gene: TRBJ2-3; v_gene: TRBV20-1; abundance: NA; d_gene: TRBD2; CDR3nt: TGCAGTGCTAGAGTCTTCGGCTCCAGCGGGGGGGCCACAGATACGCAGTATTTT; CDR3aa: CSARVFGSSGGATDTQYF
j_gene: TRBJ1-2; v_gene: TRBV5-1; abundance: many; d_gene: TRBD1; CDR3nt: TGCGCCAGCAGCTTGGCCGACAGGGACTATGGCTACACCTTC; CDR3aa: CASSLADRDYGYTF
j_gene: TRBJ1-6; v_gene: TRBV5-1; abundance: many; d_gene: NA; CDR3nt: TGCGCCAGCAGCTTGGAGGGGACTCAGGGTTCACCCCTCCACTTT; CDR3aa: CASSLEGTQGSPLHF
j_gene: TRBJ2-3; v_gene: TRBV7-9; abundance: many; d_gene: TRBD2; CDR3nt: TGTGCCAGCAGCTACGAGCGGGGGAGCACAGATACGCAGTATTTT; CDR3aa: CASSYERGSTDTQYF
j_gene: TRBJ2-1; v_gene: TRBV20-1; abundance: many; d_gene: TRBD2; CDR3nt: TGCAGTGCTCCCGGGACTAGCGGGAACAATGAGCAGTTCTTC; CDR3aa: CSAPGTSGNNEQFF
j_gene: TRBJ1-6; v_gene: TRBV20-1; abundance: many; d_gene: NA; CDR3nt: TGCAGTGCTAGAGAAGGGGGGGCAAATAATTCACCCCTCCACTTT; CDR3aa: CSAREGGANNSPLHF
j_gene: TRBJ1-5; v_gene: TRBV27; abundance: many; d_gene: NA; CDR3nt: TGTGCCAGCAGTTTATGGCCCGTCGGTGAGGGTCGGCCCCAGCATTTT; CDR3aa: CASSLWPVGEGRPQHF
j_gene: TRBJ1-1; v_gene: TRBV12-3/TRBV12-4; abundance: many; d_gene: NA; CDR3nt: TGTGCCAGCAGTAACGGTTGGAACACTGAAGCTTTCTTT; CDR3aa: CASSNGWNTEAFF
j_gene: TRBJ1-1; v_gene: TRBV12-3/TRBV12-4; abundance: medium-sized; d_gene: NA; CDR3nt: TGTGCCAGCAGTTTAGAACGAGAGAACACTGAAGCTTTCTTT; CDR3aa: CASSLERENTEAFF
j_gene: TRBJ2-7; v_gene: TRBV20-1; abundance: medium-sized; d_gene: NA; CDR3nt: TGCAGTGCCCGACAGACGAGCTCCTACGAGCAGTACTTC; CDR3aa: CSARQTSSYEQYF
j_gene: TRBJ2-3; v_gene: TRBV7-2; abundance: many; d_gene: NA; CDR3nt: TGTGCCAGCAGCTCCCTACGTGGGGATACGCAGTATTTT; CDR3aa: CASSSLRGDTQYF
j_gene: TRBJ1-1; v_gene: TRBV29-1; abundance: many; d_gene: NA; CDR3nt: TGCAGCGTTGAGTCTGACACTGAAGCTTTCTTT; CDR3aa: CSVESDTEAFF
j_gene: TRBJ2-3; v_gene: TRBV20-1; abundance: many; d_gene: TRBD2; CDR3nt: TGCAGTGCTAGTTGGGGCGGGAGCCCAGATACGCAGTATTTT; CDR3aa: CSASWGGSPDTQYF
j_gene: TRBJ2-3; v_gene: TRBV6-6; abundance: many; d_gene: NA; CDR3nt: TGTGCCAGCAGGGGTTACACAGATACGCAGTATTTT; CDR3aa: CASRGYTDTQYF
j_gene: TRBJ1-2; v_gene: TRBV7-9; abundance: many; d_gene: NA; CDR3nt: TGTGCCAGCAGCTTCCCCGGACAGAACTATGGCTACACCTTC; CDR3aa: CASSFPGQNYGYTF